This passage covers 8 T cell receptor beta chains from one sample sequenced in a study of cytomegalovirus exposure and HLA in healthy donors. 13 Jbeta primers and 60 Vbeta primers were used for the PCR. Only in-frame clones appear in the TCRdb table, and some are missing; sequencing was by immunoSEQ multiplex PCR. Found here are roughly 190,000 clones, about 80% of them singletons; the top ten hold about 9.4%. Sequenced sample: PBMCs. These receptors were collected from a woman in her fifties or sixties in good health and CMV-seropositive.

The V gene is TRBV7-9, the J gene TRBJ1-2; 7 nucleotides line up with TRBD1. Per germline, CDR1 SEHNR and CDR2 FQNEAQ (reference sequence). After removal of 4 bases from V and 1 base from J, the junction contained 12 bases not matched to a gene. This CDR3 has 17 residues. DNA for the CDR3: TGTGCCAGCAGCTCCCGACCGGGACAGACCTTTAACTATGGCTACACCTTC. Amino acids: CASSSRPGQTFNYGYTF.

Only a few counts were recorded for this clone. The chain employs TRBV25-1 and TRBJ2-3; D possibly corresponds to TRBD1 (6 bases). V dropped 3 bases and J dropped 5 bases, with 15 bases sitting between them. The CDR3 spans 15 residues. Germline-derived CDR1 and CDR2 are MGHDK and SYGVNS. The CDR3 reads CASSDQGKIKDTQYF. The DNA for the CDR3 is TGTGCCAGCAGTGATCAGGGGAAAATTAAAGATACGCAGTATTTT. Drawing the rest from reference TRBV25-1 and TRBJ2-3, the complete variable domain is EADIYQTPRYLVIGTGKKITLECSQTMGHDKMYWYQQDPGMELHLIHYSYGVNSTEKGDLSSESTVSRIRTEHFPLTLESARPSHTSQYLCASSDQGKIKDTQYFGPGTRLTVL.

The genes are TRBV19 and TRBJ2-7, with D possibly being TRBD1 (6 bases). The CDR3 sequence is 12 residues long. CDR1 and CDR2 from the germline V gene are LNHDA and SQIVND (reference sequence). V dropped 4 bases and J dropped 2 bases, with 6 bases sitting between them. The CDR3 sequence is CASSRDTYEQYF. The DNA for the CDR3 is TGTGCCAGTAGTAGGGACACCTACGAGCAGTACTTC.

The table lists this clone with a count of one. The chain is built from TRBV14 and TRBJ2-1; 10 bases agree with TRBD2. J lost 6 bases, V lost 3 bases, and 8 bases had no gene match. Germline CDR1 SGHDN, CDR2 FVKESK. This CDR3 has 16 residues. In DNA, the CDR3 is TGTGCCAGCAGCCACCGACGGCCTAGCGGGGGCAATGAGCAGTTCTTC. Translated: CASSHRRPSGGNEQFF.

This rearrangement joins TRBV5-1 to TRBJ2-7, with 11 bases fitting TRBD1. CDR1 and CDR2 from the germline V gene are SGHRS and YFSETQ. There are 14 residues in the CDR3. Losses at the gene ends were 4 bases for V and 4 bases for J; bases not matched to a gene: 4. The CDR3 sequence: CASSTGTGGYEQYF. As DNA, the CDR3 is TGCGCCAGCAGCACCGGGACAGGGGGTTACGAGCAGTACTTC.

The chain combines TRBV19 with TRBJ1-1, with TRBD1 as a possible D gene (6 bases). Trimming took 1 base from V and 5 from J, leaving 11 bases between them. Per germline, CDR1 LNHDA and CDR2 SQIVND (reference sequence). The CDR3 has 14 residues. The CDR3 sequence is CASSIVGAETEAFF. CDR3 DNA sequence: TGTGCCAGTAGTATAGTGGGGGCAGAAACTGAAGCTTTCTTT.

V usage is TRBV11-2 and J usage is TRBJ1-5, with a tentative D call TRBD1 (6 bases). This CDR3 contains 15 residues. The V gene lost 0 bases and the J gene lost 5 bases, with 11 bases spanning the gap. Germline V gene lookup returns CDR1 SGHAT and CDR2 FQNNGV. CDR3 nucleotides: TGTGCCAGCAGCTTAGAGGGGGCAGACCATCAGCCCCAGCATTTT. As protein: CASSLEGADHQPQHF.

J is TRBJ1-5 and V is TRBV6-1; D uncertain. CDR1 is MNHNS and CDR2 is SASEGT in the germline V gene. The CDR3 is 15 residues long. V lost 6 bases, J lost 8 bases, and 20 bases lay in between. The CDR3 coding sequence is TGTGCCAGCAGGGAGCCGGACCCGGGAAAGGAGCCCCAGCATTTT. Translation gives CASREPDPGKEPQHF.